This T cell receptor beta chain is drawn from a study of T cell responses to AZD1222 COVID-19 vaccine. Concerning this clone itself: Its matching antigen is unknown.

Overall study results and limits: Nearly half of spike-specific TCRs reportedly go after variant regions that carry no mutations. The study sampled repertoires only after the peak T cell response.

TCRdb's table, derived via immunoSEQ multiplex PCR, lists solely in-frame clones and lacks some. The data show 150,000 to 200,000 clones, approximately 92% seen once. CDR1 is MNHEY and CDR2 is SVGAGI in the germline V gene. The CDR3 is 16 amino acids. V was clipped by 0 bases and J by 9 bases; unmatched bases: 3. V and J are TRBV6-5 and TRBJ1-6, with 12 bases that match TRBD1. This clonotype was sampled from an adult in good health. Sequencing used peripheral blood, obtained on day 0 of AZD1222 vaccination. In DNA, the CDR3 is TGTGCCAGCAGTTACTCGGGGACAGGGGGCGTTTCACCCCTCCACTTT. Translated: CASSYSGTGGVSPLHF.